The 30 T cell receptor beta chains below were found in one sample sequenced in a study of blood T cell repertoires in COVID-19. The table came from immunoSEQ multiplex PCR; TCRdb's copy has only in-frame clones and leaves some out. This sample has approximately 210,000 clones, with 88% found just once. Sequenced sample: peripheral blood. The receptors come from a man in his 70s with acute or convalescent COVID-19.

There are a few counts of this clone. The chain links TRBV6-2 or TRBV6-3 to TRBJ1-2; D is ambiguous. V lost 2 bases, J lost 4 bases, and 11 bases lay in between. There are 14 residues in the CDR3. Germline V gene data show CDR1 as MNHEY and CDR2 as SVGEGT. The CDR3 loop reads CASSYEVSSYGYTF. CDR3 DNA: TGTGCCAGCAGTTACGAGGTCAGCTCCTATGGCTACACCTTC.

The rearrangement uses TRBV7-3 and TRBJ2-5; 9 nucleotides align to TRBD2. This CDR3 contains 15 residues. The V segment lost 5 bases and the J segment 5 bases; nucleotides outside the gene matches: 9. The V gene's germline CDR1 is SGHTA and CDR2 FQGTGA. Here the CDR3 DNA reads TGTGCCAGCAGCAGAAATAGCGGGAGTATTGAGACCCAGTACTTC. Residues: CASSRNSGSIETQYF.

This clone is a singleton in its sample. The chain is built from TRBV19 and TRBJ2-5, with a possible D match to TRBD1 (6 bases). Germline V gene data show CDR1 as LNHDA and CDR2 as SQIVND (reference sequence). V was clipped by 4 bases and J by 4 bases, with 22 bases between them. CDR3 length: 17 amino acids. The CDR3 DNA follows: TGTGCCAGTAGTACCCCACCCGGGCAGGGGAGAGGAGAGACCCAGTACTTC. It specifies CASSTPPGQGRGETQYF.

The gene calls are TRBV7-2 and TRBJ1-3; TRBD1 agrees at 9 bases. The junction had 7 bases not matched to a gene; V was cut back by 3 bases and J by 4 bases. CDR1 is SGHTA, CDR2 FQGNSA, per germline. CDR3 length: 16 residues. The CDR3, as DNA: TGTGCCAGCAGCTTTCGACAGGGGGGATTCGGAAACACCATATATTTT. Translated: CASSFRQGGFGNTIYF.

This chain joins TRBV5-1 and TRBJ1-1; possible D gene TRBD1, 5 bases. Per the germline V gene, CDR1 is SGHRS and CDR2 is YFSETQ. The CDR3 is 14 residues long. V was clipped by 6 bases and J by 0 bases, with 12 bases between them. The CDR3 region is CASNLQGMNTEAFF. The DNA of the CDR3 is TGCGCCAGCAATCTCCAGGGAATGAACACTGAAGCTTTCTTT.

This clone was detected ten times or more. The chain uses TRBV18 and TRBJ1-4; D not certain. Trimming took off 0 bases at V and 0 bases at J, with 8 bases between the two ends. The germline V gene encodes CDR1 KGHSH and CDR2 LQKENI. The CDR3 runs 16 residues. For the CDR3, the DNA is TGTGCCAGCTCACCACCGGGCGTTACAACTAATGAAAAACTGTTTTTT. This sequence encodes CASSPPGVTTNEKLFF.

This sequence joins TRBV18 and TRBJ1-6; D remains ambiguous. CDR3 size: 15 residues. The V and J ends lost 2 bases and 5 bases respectively, with 10 bases between them. Germline V gene data show CDR1 as KGHSH and CDR2 as LQKENI. Here the CDR3 reads CASSPGREDNSPLHF. Written as DNA, the CDR3 is TGTGCCAGCTCACCAGGGAGGGAGGATAATTCACCCCTCCACTTT. The entire variable domain, with the rest obtained from reference TRBV18 and TRBJ1-6, is as follows: NAGVMQNPRHLVRRRGQEARLRCSPMKGHSHVYWYRQLPEEGLKFMVYLQKENIIDESGMPKERFSAEFPKEGPSILRIQQVVRGDSAAYFCASSPGREDNSPLHFGNGTRLTVT.

J is TRBJ1-2 and V is TRBV18; no definite D call. The CDR3 covers 15 residues. Trimming shortened V by 2 bases and J by 0 bases, and 10 bases separated the two germline ends. Germline lookup yields CDR1 KGHSH and CDR2 LQKENI. The chain's CDR3 is CASSPVSQTNYGYTF. In DNA, the CDR3 is TGTGCCAGCTCACCAGTGTCACAGACTAACTATGGCTACACCTTC.

The chain carries TRBV11-2 and TRBJ1-2; 10 positions agree with TRBD1. The CDR3 is 15 amino acids. V was pared by 4 bases and J by 5 bases, with 7 bases of the junction left unmatched. Germline V lookup: CDR1 SGHAT, CDR2 FQNNGV. The CDR3 sequence is CASSSAGTGEYGYTF. In DNA, the CDR3 is TGTGCCAGCAGCTCCGCGGGGACAGGGGAATATGGCTACACCTTC.

The chain joins TRBV28 to TRBJ2-1; the match to TRBD1 covers 7 bases. The germline CDR1 and CDR2 sequences are MDHEN and SYDVKM. CDR3 length: 13 amino acids. V lost 1 base to trimming and J lost 8 bases; unmatched junction nucleotides: 2. For the CDR3, the DNA is TGTGCCAGCAGTTTATCGACAGGGCATGAGCAGTTCTTC. Protein product: CASSLSTGHEQFF.

The chain employs TRBV9 and TRBJ2-3, with TRBD1 matching 9 bases. The CDR3 runs to 15 residues. Germline-derived CDR1 and CDR2 are SGDLS and YYNGEE. The V segment lost 3 bases and the J segment 0 bases; nucleotides outside the gene matches: 2. The CDR3, as DNA: TGTGCCAGCAGCGCCGGACAGGGGAGCACAGATACGCAGTATTTT. Translating it yields CASSAGQGSTDTQYF.

J is TRBJ2-7 and V is TRBV10-3; D is possibly TRBD1 (7 bases). CDR1 ENHRY and CDR2 SYGVKD come from the germline V gene. V shed 7 bases and J shed 2 bases, with 12 bases lying between them. This CDR3 has 13 residues. Written as DNA, the CDR3 is TGTGCCATCATGGAGGGACAGACCTACGAGCAGTACTTC. It codes for CAIMEGQTYEQYF.

The CDR3 here is CSVVSSGRAVHNEQFF. CDR3 bases: TGCAGCGTTGTTTCCAGCGGGAGGGCCGTCCACAATGAGCAGTTCTTC. The chain employs TRBV29-1 and TRBJ2-1, with 10 bases aligning to TRBD2. There are 16 residues in the CDR3. V trimming: 4 bases; J trimming: 5 bases; junction bases outside the gene matches: 11. The germline CDR1 and CDR2 sequences are SQVTM and ANQGSEA.

The rearrangement uses TRBV14 and TRBJ2-7; no definite D call. V was pared by 1 base and J by 2 bases, with 3 bases between. Germline CDR1 and CDR2: SGHDN and FVKESK. The CDR3 is 12 residues long. For the CDR3, the DNA is TGTGCCAGCAGCCAAGCCGCCTACGAGCAGTACTTC. Translated, it gives CASSQAAYEQYF.

The chain uses TRBV27 and TRBJ1-6; weak D call: TRBD1 (5 bases). The CDR3 contains 14 residues. Germline CDR1 reads MNHEY; CDR2 reads SMNVEV (reference sequence). V was clipped by 0 bases and J by 7 bases, with 7 bases between them. CDR3 sequence reads: CASSLSAGNSPLHF. CDR3 nucleotide sequence: TGTGCCAGCAGTTTATCCGCAGGGAATTCACCCCTCCACTTT.

The chain combines TRBV3-1 (or the pseudogene TRBV3-2) with TRBJ2-7; 7 bases are a match to TRBD2. J lost 2 bases, V lost 4 bases, and 5 bases had no gene match. The germline CDR1 and CDR2 sequences are LGHDT and YNNKEL (reference sequence). The CDR3 contains 14 residues. CDR3 region: CASSPSGIPYEQYF. The CDR3 DNA follows: TGTGCCAGCAGCCCGAGCGGGATCCCCTACGAGCAGTACTTC.

V is TRBV2 and J is TRBJ2-2; the D gene is possibly TRBD1 (6 bases). Germline V lookup: CDR1 SNHLY, CDR2 FYNNEI. This CDR3 contains 13 residues. V dropped 6 bases and J dropped 4 bases, with 9 bases sitting between them. CDR3 in DNA: TGTGCCAGCAGGGGACAACCCACCGGGGAGCTGTTTTTT. Encoded protein: CASRGQPTGELFF.

This chain connects TRBV9 to TRBJ2-1; 7 bases are a match to TRBD2. V dropped 3 bases and J dropped 1; count of bases not matched to a gene: 4. Per germline, CDR1 SGDLS and CDR2 YYNGEE. This CDR3 contains 15 residues. In DNA, the CDR3 is TGTGCCAGCAGCGACGGGGGGAATTCCTACAATGAGCAGTTCTTC. Translating it yields CASSDGGNSYNEQFF.

This clone was detected only a few times. The genes are TRBV4-2 and TRBJ1-6, with 7 bases lining up with TRBD1. Germline V CDR1 and CDR2: LGHNA, YNFKEQ. The length of the CDR3 is 15 residues. The trim removed 3 bases at V and 9 bases at J, leaving 8 bases unmatched. Here the CDR3 reads CASSHRQGEGSPLHF. CDR3 sequence (DNA): TGTGCCAGCAGCCACCGACAGGGAGAGGGTTCACCCCTCCACTTT.

The gene calls are TRBV28 and TRBJ1-4, with 12 bases aligning to TRBD1. This CDR3 is 14 amino acids long. V shed 6 bases, J shed 8 bases, and the junction held 4 bases outside the gene matches. The germline gives CDR1 MDHEN, CDR2 SYDVKM. The CDR3 here is CASRGQGAGEKLFF. As DNA, the CDR3 is TGTGCCAGCAGGGGACAGGGGGCGGGAGAAAAACTGTTTTTT. Combining the CDR3 with reference TRBV28 and TRBJ1-4 gives the whole variable domain DVKVTQSSRYLVKRTGEKVFLECVQDMDHENMFWYRQDPGLGLRLIYFSYDVKMKEKGDIPEGYSVSREKKERFSLILESASTNQTSMYLCASRGQGAGEKLFFGSGTQLSVL.

As DNA, the CDR3 is TGTGCCAGCAGCTTAGGGCGGGAGCGGGAGCAGTACTTC. This encodes CASSLGREREQYF. The chain recombines TRBV7-2 with TRBJ2-7, with 7 bases aligning to TRBD2. V dropped 1 base and J dropped 7; count of bases not matched to a gene: 4. The CDR3 covers 13 residues. Germline CDR1 reads SGHTA; CDR2 reads FQGNSA.

The chain couples TRBV15 to TRBJ1-1; TRBD1 matches 11 bases. The length of the CDR3 is 16 residues. Germline V gene lookup returns CDR1 LNHNV and CDR2 YYDKDF (reference sequence). Trimming took 9 bases from V and 5 from J; bases not matched to a gene: 14. The CDR3: CATTHRDRGTGTEAFF. In DNA, the CDR3 is TGTGCCACTACCCACCGGGACAGGGGGACCGGGACTGAAGCTTTCTTT.

This clone was seen once. The rearrangement uses TRBV4-1 and TRBJ1-1; D is uncertain. Looked up from germline, CDR1 is MGHRA and CDR2 is YSYEKL. The V end was cut by 4 bases, the J end by 3 bases, with 12 bases between. CDR3 length: 14 residues. CDR3 protein: CASSLTPRDTEAFF. CDR3 nucleotides: TGCGCCAGCAGCCTAACCCCACGGGACACTGAAGCTTTCTTT.

The chain joins TRBV18 to TRBJ2-3; 9 bases match TRBD2. This CDR3 is built from 15 residues. V was pared by 6 bases and J by 0 bases, with 4 bases of the junction left unmatched. From germline, CDR1 is KGHSH and CDR2 LQKENI. Here the CDR3 reads CASSPGLASTDTQYF. The DNA of the CDR3 is TGTGCCAGCTCGCCGGGACTAGCAAGCACAGATACGCAGTATTTT. The full variable domain, completed using reference TRBV18 and TRBJ2-3, is NAGVMQNPRHLVRRRGQEARLRCSPMKGHSHVYWYRQLPEEGLKFMVYLQKENIIDESGMPKERFSAEFPKEGPSILRIQQVVRGDSAAYFCASSPGLASTDTQYFGPGTRLTVL.

This clone was seen a single time. The V call is TRBV27, the J call TRBJ2-4; 10 nucleotides align to TRBD1. The CDR3 extends over 15 amino acids. Looked up from germline, CDR1 is MNHEY and CDR2 is SMNVEV (reference sequence). V trimming: 6 bases; J trimming: 4 bases; junction bases outside the gene matches: 6. CDR3 DNA sequence: TGTGCCAGCAGCGAAGGGACAGGGGTTAAAAACATTCAGTACTTC. Encoded protein: CASSEGTGVKNIQYF.

The gene calls are TRBV9 and TRBJ1-2; 9 bases match TRBD1. Germline V gives CDR1 SGDLS, CDR2 YYNGEE. CDR3 length equals 16 residues. V lost 4 bases and J lost 4; bases outside the gene matches: 11. CDR3 protein: CASSPGTGGDVYGYTF. CDR3 sequence (DNA): TGTGCCAGCAGCCCCGGAACAGGGGGCGATGTCTATGGCTACACCTTC. Full variable domain (outside the CDR3, taken from reference TRBV9 and TRBJ1-2): DSGVTQTPKHLITATGQRVTLRCSPRSGDLSVYWYQQSLDQGLQFLIQYYNGEERAKGNILERFSAQQFPDLHSELNLSSLELGDSALYFCASSPGTGGDVYGYTFGSGTRLTVV.

V is TRBV7-3 and J is TRBJ2-1; 7 nucleotides match TRBD2. From germline, CDR1 is SGHTA and CDR2 FQGTGA. This CDR3 spans 17 amino acids. V was pared by 5 bases and J by 0 bases, with 10 bases of the junction left unmatched. CDR3 nucleotide sequence: TGTGCCAGCAGCCCAAAACTAGCGAGCTACTCCTACAATGAGCAGTTCTTC. It codes for CASSPKLASYSYNEQFF.

This clone was found once. The rearrangement joins TRBV7-9 to TRBJ2-5; possibly TRBD2 for D (6 bases). The germline V gene has CDR1 SEHNR and CDR2 FQNEAQ (reference sequence). The CDR3 is 14 amino acids. Between the trimmed V and J ends, which lost 6 bases and 5 bases, there was a span of 16 bases. DNA for the CDR3: TGTGCCAGCAGTCGGGAGCTTGAGGGGGAGACCCAGTACTTC. The encoded protein is CASSRELEGETQYF.

The V gene is TRBV20-1, the J gene TRBJ2-1, with 10 nucleotides matching TRBD1. This CDR3 has 15 amino acids. Per germline, CDR1 DFQATT and CDR2 SNEGSKA (reference sequence). J was trimmed by 16 bases and V by 6 bases; bases with no gene match: 21. The CDR3 region is CSASRQGAGAGRSFF. Written as DNA, the CDR3 is TGCAGTGCGAGTAGACAGGGGGCGGGTGCTGGTCGCTCATTCTTC.

This clone was recorded only once. The rearrangement uses TRBV6-2 or TRBV6-3 and TRBJ2-7; D is perhaps TRBD2 (6 bases). From germline, CDR1 is MNHEY and CDR2 SVGEGT. The CDR3 loop spans 13 amino acids. Trimming left V 6 bases short and J 7 bases short, with 16 bases between. In nucleotides, the CDR3 is TGTGCCAGCAGCCGACTCCTGAGCGGGGAGCAGTACTTC. This codes for CASSRLLSGEQYF.